The 23 T cell receptor beta chains reported below all come from one sample, sequenced in a study of shared T cell receptors in the human thymus. Method: immunoSEQ multiplex PCR; TCRdb's copy keeps in-frame clones and lacks some. Among approximately 400,000 clones listed, 95% were seen once. The source material was thymocytes. The receptors come from a human donor.

As to this clone: One end of the junction fails to match germline, which may point to a read error. The chain employs TRBV28 and TRBJ1-2, with no clear D. The length of the CDR3 is 10 residues. Per the germline V gene, CDR1 is MDHEN and CDR2 is SYDVKM. The CDR3 spells CASSLIQKIF. In nucleotides, the CDR3 is TGTGCCAGCAGTTTAATTCAGAAGATCTTC.

The chain couples TRBV14 to TRBJ2-1; 12 bases align to TRBD2. CDR1 is SGHDN and CDR2 is FVKESK in the germline V gene. This CDR3 contains 16 residues. The junction had 2 bases not matched to a gene; V was cut back by 0 bases and J by 5 bases. The DNA of the CDR3 is TGTGCCAGCAGCCAAGAGACTAGCGGGAGCCACAATGAGCAGTTCTTC. Its protein product is CASSQETSGSHNEQFF. Based on the CDR3 plus reference TRBV14 and TRBJ2-1, the full variable domain is EAGVTQFPSHSVIEKGQTVTLRCDPISGHDNLYWYRRVMGKEIKFLLHFVKESKQDESGMPNNRFLAERTGGTYSTLKVQPAELEDSGVYFCASSQETSGSHNEQFFGPGTRLTVL.

The genes are TRBV6-1 and TRBJ2-1; maybe TRBD1 (6 bases). The V and J ends lost 1 base and 4 bases respectively, with 20 bases between them. CDR1 is MNHNS, CDR2 SASEGT, per germline. This CDR3 is 18 amino acids long. The CDR3 region is CASSEVGAGEFWYNEQFF. In DNA form, the CDR3 reads TGTGCCAGCAGTGAAGTTGGGGCAGGGGAGTTTTGGTACAATGAGCAGTTCTTC.

The chain is built from TRBV7-8 and TRBJ2-4; D not certain. Trimming left V 1 base short and J 4 bases short, with 14 bases between. Per germline, CDR1 SGHVS and CDR2 FQNEAQ. The CDR3 loop spans 16 amino acids. CDR3 in DNA: TGTGCCAGCAGCTTAGGGAAAAAGAAAATTAAAAACATTCAGTACTTC. Amino acids: CASSLGKKKIKNIQYF.

The rearrangement links TRBV28 to TRBJ1-3; D is ambiguous. V lost 6 bases and J 4 bases, leaving 10 bases between the germline ends. The CDR3 covers 13 residues. Germline V gene sequence: CDR1 MDHEN, CDR2 SYDVKM. The DNA of the CDR3 is TGTGCCAGCAGGGGTTTGACGGGAAACACCATATATTTT. This codes for CASRGLTGNTIYF. Looking up the rest from reference TRBV28 and TRBJ1-3 gives the full variable domain: DVKVTQSSRYLVKRTGEKVFLECVQDMDHENMFWYRQDPGLGLRLIYFSYDVKMKEKGDIPEGYSVSREKKERFSLILESASTNQTSMYLCASRGLTGNTIYFGEGSWLTVV.

This clone was seen a handful of times. The J gene is TRBJ2-7, the V gene TRBV6-1; unclear D gene. Germline V gene lookup returns CDR1 MNHNS and CDR2 SASEGT. The CDR3 contains 10 residues. V was trimmed by 3 bases and J by 3 bases, leaving 0 bases between them. The CDR3, as DNA: TGTGCCAGCAGTGACTACGAGCAGTACTTC. It yields the protein CASSDYEQYF.

The chain couples TRBV28 to TRBJ2-7, with a weak D call TRBD2 (5 bases). The V and J ends lost 6 bases and 3 bases respectively, with 12 bases between them. This CDR3 contains 13 residues. Germline CDR1 is MDHEN and CDR2 is SYDVKM. This CDR3 reads CASRSDGIYEQYF. In nucleotides, the CDR3 is TGTGCCAGCAGATCCGACGGGATCTACGAGCAGTACTTC.

The CDR3 protein is CASSLAPGQLPNEQYF. In nucleotides, the CDR3 is TGCGCCAGCAGCCTCGCACCGGGACAGCTACCTAACGAGCAGTACTTC. The gene calls are TRBV4-3 and TRBJ2-7; 7 positions agree with TRBD1. The CDR3 sequence is 16 residues long. J gave up 5 bases and V 4 bases, and 14 bases lay outside the gene matches. CDR1 and CDR2 from the germline V gene are LGHNA and YSLEER.

The V and J genes are TRBV4-1 and TRBJ2-2; D is undetermined. Germline V gene data show CDR1 as MGHRA and CDR2 as YSYEKL. V lost 1 base to trimming and J lost 9 bases, with 15 bases between them. The CDR3 spans 15 residues. The CDR3: CASSQVGRRPRELFF. As DNA, the CDR3 is TGCGCCAGCAGCCAAGTGGGTAGACGGCCCCGGGAGCTGTTTTTT.

This chain connects TRBV10-3 to TRBJ1-5; 8 bases match TRBD1. CDR3 length equals 15 residues. The V gene end was trimmed by 6 bases and the J gene end by 7 bases; junction bases not matched to a gene: 11. Germline assignment: CDR1 ENHRY and CDR2 SYGVKD. CDR3 coding DNA: TGTGCCATCAGCCTAGGAGGACAGGGTTACCAGCCCCAGCATTTT. Translated, it gives CAISLGGQGYQPQHF.

This chain joins TRBV14 and TRBJ2-4; D is unresolved. V lost 1 base and J 7 bases, leaving 5 bases between the germline ends. Germline CDR1 is SGHDN and CDR2 is FVKESK. This CDR3 has 12 amino acids. The DNA for the CDR3 is TGTGCCAGCAGCCAAGTTGGGAACATTCAGTACTTC. It is translated as CASSQVGNIQYF.

This sequence joins TRBV4-2 and TRBJ2-5; TRBD1 might be the D (8 bases). The CDR3 covers 20 residues. Trimming removed 2 bases from V and 1 base from J, with 26 bases in between. Germline V lookup: CDR1 LGHNA, CDR2 YNFKEQ. CDR3 DNA: TGTGCCAGCAGCCAATCGGACAGGGAGGGTTTTACTAAAGCCCAAGAGACCCAGTACTTC. Protein sequence: CASSQSDREGFTKAQETQYF.

The chain couples TRBV19 to TRBJ2-5; D is undetermined. Germline values: CDR1 LNHDA, CDR2 SQIVND (reference sequence). The CDR3 covers 15 residues. V lost 0 bases, J lost 5 bases, and 13 bases lay in between. DNA of the CDR3: TGTGCCAGTAGTATAGATCTAGGGCCGGAGGAGACCCAGTACTTC. The encoded protein is CASSIDLGPEETQYF.

This chain joins TRBV11-2 and TRBJ2-7; 8 bases line up with TRBD2. V shed 2 bases, J shed 1 base, and the junction held 16 bases outside the gene matches. Germline lookup yields CDR1 SGHAT and CDR2 FQNNGV. The length of the CDR3 is 19 residues. CDR3 amino acids: CASSLQGLRLALPSYEQYF. As DNA, the CDR3 is TGTGCCAGCAGCTTACAGGGCCTGAGACTAGCGCTGCCGTCCTACGAGCAGTACTTC.

The chain is built from TRBV4-3 and TRBJ2-5; TRBD2 matches at 8 bases. From germline, CDR1 is LGHNA and CDR2 YSLEER. The CDR3 consists of 18 residues. With 0 bases clipped from V and 2 bases from J, the junction kept 11 bases outside the gene matches. CDR3 DNA: TGCGCCAGCAGCCAAGATCTGAGTAGCGGGACCCTTCAAGAGACCCAGTACTTC. It translates to CASSQDLSSGTLQETQYF.

The V gene is TRBV5-6, the J gene TRBJ2-3; D unclear. V lost 1 base to trimming and J lost 0 bases, with 9 bases between them. The CDR3 runs 15 residues. Germline V gene data show CDR1 as SGHDT and CDR2 as YYEEEE. The CDR3 region has the DNA TGTGCCAGCAGCTTGACCATATCTAGCACAGATACGCAGTATTTT. Its translation is CASSLTISSTDTQYF. Full variable domain (outside the CDR3, taken from reference TRBV5-6 and TRBJ2-3): DAGVTQSPTHLIKTRGQQVTLRCSPKSGHDTVSWYQQALGQGPQFIFQYYEEEERQRGNFPDRFSGHQFPNYSSELNVNALLLGDSALYLCASSLTISSTDTQYFGPGTRLTVL.

The genes are TRBV7-9 and TRBJ1-2; possibly TRBD1 for D (5 bases). This CDR3 comprises 16 residues. Deletions cut 0 bases from V and 7 bases from J, with 18 bases between. The V gene's germline CDR1 is SEHNR and CDR2 FQNEAQ (reference sequence). CDR3 sequence: CASSLALYGGAGGYTF. The DNA for the CDR3 is TGTGCCAGCAGCTTAGCGTTATATGGAGGGGCGGGTGGCTACACCTTC.

This sequence joins TRBV6-1 and TRBJ2-5; TRBD1 agrees at 7 bases. The CDR3 extends over 17 amino acids. J gave up 3 bases and V 6 bases, and 16 bases lay outside the gene matches. Germline CDR1 is MNHNS and CDR2 is SASEGT. In nucleotides, the CDR3 is TGTGCCAGCAGCGAATCGAAAGGACCCGGGACAGAAGAGACCCAGTACTTC. Its translation: CASSESKGPGTEETQYF.

The V and J genes are TRBV5-1 and TRBJ2-1; possible D gene TRBD1, 5 bases. The length of the CDR3 is 11 residues. The V end lost 7 bases, the J end lost 4 bases, and 6 bases lay between the germline ends. Germline loops: CDR1 SGHRS, CDR2 YFSETQ. The DNA for the CDR3 is TGCGCCAGCCGACAGTACAATGAGCAGTTCTTC. Protein product: CASRQYNEQFF.

The chain has TRBV29-1 and TRBJ2-5, with 10 bases fitting TRBD2. The germline gives CDR1 SQVTM, CDR2 ANQGSEA. The CDR3 is made up of 15 amino acids. After removal of 7 bases from V and 1 base from J, the junction contained 9 bases not matched to a gene. The CDR3 DNA follows: TGCAGCGAGGTGGGTAGCGGGAGGATCCAAGAGACCCAGTACTTC. Its protein is CSEVGSGRIQETQYF.

The genes are TRBV5-1 and TRBJ2-7, with TRBD1 identical over 9 bases. Looked up from germline, CDR1 is SGHRS and CDR2 is YFSETQ. This CDR3 has 15 amino acids. V was pared by 0 bases and J by 5 bases, with 6 bases of the junction left unmatched. CDR3 amino acids: CASSLAGTGRDEQYF. The CDR3 DNA reads as TGCGCCAGCAGCTTGGCCGGGACAGGGAGGGACGAGCAGTACTTC.

This clone was seen a handful of times. The rearrangement joins TRBV6-5 to TRBJ1-5, with TRBD1 as a possible D gene (6 bases). The CDR3 extends over 13 amino acids. The V end lost 6 bases, the J end lost 6 bases, and 12 bases lay between the germline ends. Germline V gene data show CDR1 as MNHEY and CDR2 as SVGAGI. CDR3 sequence (DNA): TGTGCCAGCAGAACAGGGCCTGGTCAGCCCCAGCATTTT. This encodes CASRTGPGQPQHF.

V gene TRBV28 combines with J gene TRBJ2-7, with D possibly being TRBD1 or TRBD2 (6 bases each). This CDR3 spans 17 amino acids. Trimming pared 10 bases from V and 5 bases from J, leaving 30 bases between. Germline-derived CDR1 and CDR2 are MDHEN and SYDVKM. The CDR3 bases are TGTGCCAAGGGGGGTCCTCCAGCCCTCCCGAAGCTCCACGAGCAGTACTTC. Residues: CAKGGPPALPKLHEQYF. The whole variable domain, filled in from reference TRBV28 and TRBJ2-7, reads DVKVTQSSRYLVKRTGEKVFLECVQDMDHENMFWYRQDPGLGLRLIYFSYDVKMKEKGDIPEGYSVSREKKERFSLILESASTNQTSMYLCAKGGPPALPKLHEQYFGPGTRLTVT.